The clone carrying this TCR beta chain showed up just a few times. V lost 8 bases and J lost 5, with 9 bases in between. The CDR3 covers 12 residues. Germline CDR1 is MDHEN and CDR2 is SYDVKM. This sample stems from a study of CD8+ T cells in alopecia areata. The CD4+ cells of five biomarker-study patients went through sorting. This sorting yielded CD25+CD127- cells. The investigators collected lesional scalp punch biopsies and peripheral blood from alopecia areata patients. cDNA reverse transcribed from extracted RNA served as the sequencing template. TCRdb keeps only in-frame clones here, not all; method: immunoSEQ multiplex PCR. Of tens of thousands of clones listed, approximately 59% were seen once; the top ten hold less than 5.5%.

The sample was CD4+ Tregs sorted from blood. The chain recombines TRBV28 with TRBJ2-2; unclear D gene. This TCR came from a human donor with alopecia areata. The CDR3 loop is CASDPRTGELFF. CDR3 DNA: TGTGCCAGCGACCCTAGGACCGGGGAGCTGTTTTTT. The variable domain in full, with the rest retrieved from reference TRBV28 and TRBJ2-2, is DVKVTQSSRYLVKRTGEKVFLECVQDMDHENMFWYRQDPGLGLRLIYFSYDVKMKEKGDIPEGYSVSREKKERFSLILESASTNQTSMYLCASDPRTGELFFGEGSRLTVL.